The 11 T cell receptor beta chains below come from one sample, sequenced in a study of blood T cell repertoires in COVID-19. Assay used: immunoSEQ multiplex PCR; TCRdb lists only in-frame clones, some missing. Here the sample spans about 300,000 clones, more than 85% being singletons. The sequenced material came from peripheral blood. These receptors all come from an older man with acute or convalescent COVID-19.

The chain joins TRBV5-6 to TRBJ1-2, with a tentative D call TRBD1 (6 bases). The CDR3 runs to 12 residues. With 4 bases removed from V and 9 bases from J, the gap between germline ends came to 13 bases. CDR1 is SGHDT and CDR2 is YYEEEE in the germline V gene. CDR3: CASSPARGSYTF. The CDR3 region has the DNA TGTGCCAGCAGCCCGGCCAGGGGTAGCTACACCTTC. The variable domain in full, with the rest retrieved from reference TRBV5-6 and TRBJ1-2, is DAGVTQSPTHLIKTRGQQVTLRCSPKSGHDTVSWYQQALGQGPQFIFQYYEEEERQRGNFPDRFSGHQFPNYSSELNVNALLLGDSALYLCASSPARGSYTFGSGTRLTVV.

This rearrangement joins TRBV6-2 or TRBV6-3 to TRBJ2-7; D is unclear. CDR1 is MNHEY, CDR2 SVGEGT, per germline. The V end lost 5 bases, the J end lost 3 bases, and 8 bases lay between the germline ends. The CDR3 has 12 amino acids. CDR3 sequence: CASSTIGYEQYF. The CDR3 coding sequence is TGTGCCAGCAGTACGATCGGCTACGAGCAGTACTTC.

The chain employs TRBV28 and TRBJ2-7; D may be TRBD2 (7 bases). Trimming took off 6 bases at V and 0 bases at J, with 12 bases between the two ends. The germline gives CDR1 MDHEN, CDR2 SYDVKM. CDR3 length: 14 amino acids. In DNA form, the CDR3 reads TGTGCCAGCAGCACCGGGGGGCCCTCCTACGAGCAGTACTTC. This sequence encodes CASSTGGPSYEQYF.

This chain joins TRBV2 and TRBJ2-1; tentative D call: TRBD1 (5 bases). V lost 1 base to trimming and J lost 14 bases, with 12 bases between them. Looked up from germline, CDR1 is SNHLY and CDR2 is FYNNEI. The CDR3 runs to 12 residues. CDR3 protein: CASSEGQTVEFF. The CDR3 DNA sequence: TGTGCCAGCAGTGAAGGACAGACAGTCGAGTTCTTC.

The chain has TRBV7-9 and TRBJ2-7; D remains ambiguous. CDR3 size: 16 residues. V was shortened by 3 bases and J by 4 bases, with 19 bases between the two germline ends. Germline loops: CDR1 SEHNR, CDR2 FQNEAQ (reference sequence). The DNA for the CDR3 is TGTGCCAGCAGCTTGTCCTCGTCGAAGTCGGTATACGAGCAGTACTTC. Amino acid sequence: CASSLSSSKSVYEQYF. The full variable domain, completed using reference TRBV7-9 and TRBJ2-7, is DTGVSQNPRHKITKRGQNVTFRCDPISEHNRLYWYRQTLGQGPEFLTYFQNEAQLEKSRLLSDRFSAERPKGSFSTLEIQRTEQGDSAMYLCASSLSSSKSVYEQYFGPGTRLTVT.

The chain carries TRBV4-1 and TRBJ1-5; D is unclear. The CDR3 has 14 residues. Trimming removed 8 bases from V and 0 bases from J, with 11 bases in between. The V gene's germline CDR1 is MGHRA and CDR2 YSYEKL. The CDR3: CASGAVYSNQPQHF. CDR3 DNA sequence: TGCGCCAGCGGCGCGGTTTATAGCAATCAGCCCCAGCATTTT.

The chain couples TRBV5-1 to TRBJ2-2, with a possible D match to TRBD1 (5 bases). This CDR3 is built from 14 residues. The ends were cut back, 4 bases at V and 1 base at J, with 8 bases in the middle. Germline loops: CDR1 SGHRS, CDR2 YFSETQ. The CDR3 bases are TGCGCCAGCAGCCCCCAGGGGAACACCGGGGAGCTGTTTTTT. This codes for CASSPQGNTGELFF.

V is TRBV7-2 and J is TRBJ2-1; 7 bases are shared with TRBD1. This CDR3 region has 13 residues. Germline CDR1 reads SGHTA; CDR2 reads FQGNSA. Trimming took 5 bases from V and 5 from J; bases not matched to a gene: 3. CDR3 nucleotide sequence: TGTGCCAGCAGCCGCGGACAGGACAATGAGCAGTTCTTC. It translates to CASSRGQDNEQFF.

This chain connects TRBV11-3 to TRBJ2-3; no firm D call. The CDR3 contains 13 residues. CDR1 and CDR2 (germline): SGHNT, YENEEA. Trimming removed 2 bases from V and 0 bases from J, with 3 bases in between. The CDR3 region has the DNA TGTGCCAGCAGCTTACTGAGCACAGATACGCAGTATTTT. This encodes CASSLLSTDTQYF. Supplemented by reference TRBV11-3 and TRBJ2-3, the full variable domain reads EAGVVQSPRYKIIEKKQPVAFWCNPISGHNTLYWYLQNLGQGPELLIRYENEEAVDDSQLPKDRFSAERLKGVDSTLKIQPAELGDSAVYLCASSLLSTDTQYFGPGTRLTVL.

Here the CDR3 DNA reads TGTGCCAGCTCACCGATTACTACAGGGGGAGATACGCAGTATTTT. Translated: CASSPITTGGDTQYF. The chain employs TRBV18 and TRBJ2-3; 8 bases line up with TRBD1. Looked up from germline, CDR1 is KGHSH and CDR2 is LQKENI. The V and J ends lost 3 bases and 5 bases, in that order; junction bases with no gene match: 7. The CDR3 is 15 amino acids.

The chain couples TRBV2 to TRBJ2-2; 14 positions match TRBD2. The trim removed 4 bases at V and 6 bases at J, leaving 19 bases unmatched. Per germline, CDR1 SNHLY and CDR2 FYNNEI. The CDR3 is 21 amino acids. The DNA for the CDR3 is TGTGCCAGCAGTGCTCACCCCGGGACTAGCGGGAGTCGGGGGGTCGCCGGGGAGCTGTTTTTT. This sequence encodes CASSAHPGTSGSRGVAGELFF.